This TCR beta chain came from a study of shared clonotypes between healthy human individuals. Method: immunoSEQ multiplex PCR; TCRdb's copy keeps in-frame clones and lacks some. The sample shows approximately 500,000 clones, about 96% of them seen only once. CDR1 is SGHRS, CDR2 YFSETQ, per germline. The ends were cut back, 4 bases at V and 4 bases at J, with 17 bases in the middle. The CDR3 sequence is 15 residues long. The sequencing input was naive CD4+ T cells sorted from blood. The sample's subset: CD45RA+ positively selected. The chain links TRBV5-1 to TRBJ1-1; weak D call: TRBD1 (5 bases). This sequence was found in a woman aged 25 to 45 in good health. In DNA form, the CDR3 reads TGCGCCAGCAGCCCGTTACAGGATATCGGCACTGAAGCTTTCTTT. This translates into CASSPLQDIGTEAFF.